This TCR beta chain appears in the sequencing data of a study of T cells in Graves' hyperthyroidism and ophthalmopathy. Patients having uncontrolled infection, another autoimmune disease, pregnancy or lactation were not included. The V and J ends lost 3 bases and 0 bases respectively, with 11 bases between them. This CDR3 is built from 16 residues. Germline V gene sequence: CDR1 SGHVS, CDR2 FQNEAQ. TCR beta CDR3 regions were amplified from RNA. Primed by the HTBI set, a first-round RT-PCR was run on the TCR CDR3. TCRdb analysed the multiplex PCR reads with MiXCR anew, one entry per CDR3 protein. This sample has more than 300,000 distinct CDR3 sequences; 15% to 20% occur once, and the top ten carry more than 30%.

Sequencing was carried out using blood. The receptor's source is a woman aged 30 to 39 with Graves' hyperthyroidism that later progressed to Graves' ophthalmopathy. This chain links TRBV7-8 with TRBJ1-4; D gene uncertain. The CDR3 sequence is CASSLSSSPTNEKLFF. Here the CDR3 DNA reads TGTGCCAGCAGCTTGTCGAGTTCCCCAACTAATGAAAAACTGTTTTTT.